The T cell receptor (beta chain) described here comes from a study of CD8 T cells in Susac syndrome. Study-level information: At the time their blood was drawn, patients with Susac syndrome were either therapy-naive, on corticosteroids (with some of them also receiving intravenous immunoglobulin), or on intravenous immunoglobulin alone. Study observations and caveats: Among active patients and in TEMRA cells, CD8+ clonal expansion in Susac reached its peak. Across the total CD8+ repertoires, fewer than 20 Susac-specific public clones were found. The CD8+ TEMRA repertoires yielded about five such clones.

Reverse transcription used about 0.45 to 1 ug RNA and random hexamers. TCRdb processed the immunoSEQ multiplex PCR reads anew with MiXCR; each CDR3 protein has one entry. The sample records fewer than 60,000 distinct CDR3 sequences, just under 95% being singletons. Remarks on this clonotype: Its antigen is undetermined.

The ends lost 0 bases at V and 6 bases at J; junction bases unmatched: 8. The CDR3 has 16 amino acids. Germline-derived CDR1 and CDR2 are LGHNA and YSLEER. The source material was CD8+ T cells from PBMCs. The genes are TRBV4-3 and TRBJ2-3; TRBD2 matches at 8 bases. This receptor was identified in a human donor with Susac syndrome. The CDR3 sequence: CASSQDGSSGYDTQYF. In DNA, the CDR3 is TGCGCCAGCAGCCAAGATGGCTCTAGCGGGTATGATACGCAGTATTTT.